This entry is about one T cell receptor (beta chain). The sample is drawn from a study of shared clonotypes between healthy human individuals. V lost 5 bases to trimming and J lost 5 bases; unmatched junction nucleotides: 9. CDR1 is SEHNR and CDR2 is FQNEAQ in the germline V gene (reference sequence). The CDR3 contains 15 residues. Using immunoSEQ multiplex PCR, the repertoire was profiled, and TCRdb retains in-frame clones only, with some absent. The sample includes about 680,000 clones, 55% to 85% of them seen just once. This clonotype was obtained from a woman aged 25 to 39 in good health. This chain uses TRBV7-9 with TRBJ2-7; 10 bases match TRBD2. Sample: memory CD4+ T cells sorted from blood. Subset reported: CD45RA-negative fraction. CDR3 nucleotides: TGTGCCAGCAGCGATATAGCGGGAGGATTCGACGAGCAGTACTTC. Translating it yields CASSDIAGGFDEQYF.